Following are 16 T cell receptor beta chains from one sample sequenced in a study of vaccination effects on CD4 cells after COVID-19. Libraries were prepared by immunoSEQ multiplex PCR; TCRdb keeps only in-frame clonotypes and omits some of them. The sample records about 66,000 clones, about two thirds being singletons. At the end of 10 days of culture, CD4+ T cells were isolated. These TCRs' antigens remain unknown. Sample: CD4+ T cells from PBMCs cultured without peptide, taken before COVID-19 vaccination. Receptor source: a human donor who had a prior SARS-CoV-2 infection.

The chain carries TRBV18 and TRBJ1-6; possible D gene TRBD1, 6 bases. There are 14 residues in the CDR3. Germline CDR1 is KGHSH and CDR2 is LQKENI. The V end was cut by 6 bases, the J end by 8 bases, with 14 bases between. The CDR3 DNA reads TGTGCCAGCTCCCCAACAGGGAAAGATTCACCCCTCCACTTT. Translation gives CASSPTGKDSPLHF.

This clone has more than one count but fewer than ten. The chain joins TRBV5-1 to TRBJ2-1; no reliable D call. Trimming pared 0 bases from V and 0 bases from J, leaving 10 bases between. Germline V CDR1 and CDR2: SGHRS, YFSETQ. CDR3 size: 16 residues. CDR3 DNA sequence: TGCGCCAGCAGCTTGGTTCGGGCGAGCTCCTACAATGAGCAGTTCTTC. It specifies CASSLVRASSYNEQFF. Full variable domain (outside the CDR3, taken from reference TRBV5-1 and TRBJ2-1): KAGVTQTPRYLIKTRGQQVTLSCSPISGHRSVSWYQQTPGQGLQFLFEYFSETQRNKGNFPGRFSGRQFSNSRSEMNVSTLELGDSALYLCASSLVRASSYNEQFFGPGTRLTVL.

This sequence joins TRBV19 and TRBJ1-1; 7 bases map to TRBD1. CDR3 length: 12 residues. Germline V gene sequence: CDR1 LNHDA, CDR2 SQIVND (reference sequence). Trimming removed 7 bases from V and 6 bases from J; junction bases left unmatched: 5. The CDR3 bases are TGTGCCAGTAAACAGGGGTACGCTGAAGCTTTCTTT. It encodes CASKQGYAEAFF.

CDR3 sequence (DNA): TGTGCCAGCAGCTTAGCGCGGGGGGGCTCCTACGAGCAGTACTTC. It encodes CASSLARGGSYEQYF. J is TRBJ2-7 and V is TRBV7-2, with 9 bases matching TRBD2. CDR1 and CDR2 (germline): SGHTA, FQGNSA. V shed 0 bases and J 0 bases; nucleotides not matched to a gene: 0. The CDR3 is 15 residues long.

The chain has TRBV2 and TRBJ2-7; weak D call: TRBD2 (5 bases). The V and J ends lost 5 bases and 3 bases respectively, with 11 bases between them. CDR1 is SNHLY and CDR2 is FYNNEI in the germline V gene. The CDR3 extends over 13 amino acids. CDR3: CASSMVGSYEQYF. The CDR3 nucleotides are TGTGCCAGCAGTATGGTAGGGAGCTACGAGCAGTACTTC.

This clone came up a few times. This chain connects TRBV12-5 to TRBJ1-5; D ambiguous. The CDR3 is made up of 14 amino acids. With 5 bases removed from V and 6 bases from J, the gap between germline ends came to 14 bases. Germline CDR1 reads LGHNT; CDR2 reads FRNRAP. The CDR3 DNA is TGTGCTAGTGGTCCATCGTCGCCGGTTCAGCCCCAGCATTTT. Its protein product is CASGPSSPVQPQHF.

The rearrangement joins TRBV10-3 to TRBJ1-5; 8 bases are a match to TRBD1. This CDR3 region has 13 residues. Germline V gene lookup returns CDR1 ENHRY and CDR2 SYGVKD. V was clipped by 6 bases and J by 8 bases; unmatched bases: 6. CDR3 residues: CAIRPGQDEPQHF. The DNA for the CDR3 is TGTGCCATCAGACCGGGACAGGACGAGCCCCAGCATTTT.

This chain connects TRBV11-2 to TRBJ2-7; D is tentatively TRBD1 or TRBD2 (5 bases each). Germline values: CDR1 SGHAT, CDR2 FQNNGV. Trimming removed 6 bases at V and 4 bases at J, with 7 bases between. The CDR3 sequence is 11 residues long. The CDR3 DNA is TGTGCCAGCAGTGGGGGATACGAGCAGTACTTC. Its translation: CASSGGYEQYF.

The J gene is TRBJ2-1, the V gene TRBV10-1; 8 bases fit TRBD2. There are 17 residues in the CDR3. Germline assignment: CDR1 WNHNN and CDR2 SYGVQD (reference sequence). V lost 3 bases to trimming and J lost 10 bases; unmatched junction nucleotides: 17. The CDR3, as DNA: TGCGCCAGCAGTGACCGCAAACTAGCGGAGGGGGAATCGGAGCAGTTCTTC. Translated: CASSDRKLAEGESEQFF.

This chain joins TRBV19 and TRBJ2-7; D uncertain. This CDR3 has 13 amino acids. V lost 3 bases to trimming and J lost 2 bases, with 8 bases between them. Germline V CDR1 and CDR2: LNHDA, SQIVND (reference sequence). The CDR3 sequence is CASSMRQTYEQYF. The CDR3 DNA reads as TGTGCCAGTAGTATGCGGCAGACCTACGAGCAGTACTTC.

The chain has TRBV7-2 and TRBJ1-5; D is perhaps TRBD1 (6 bases). The V end lost 4 bases, the J end lost 3 bases, and 10 bases lay between the germline ends. The CDR3 is 14 amino acids. The germline V gene has CDR1 SGHTA and CDR2 FQGNSA. The CDR3 nucleotides read TGTGCCAGCAGCTCGGAGGGGGTCAATCAGCCCCAGCATTTT. Its protein is CASSSEGVNQPQHF.

The chain couples TRBV13 to TRBJ2-2; the D gene is possibly TRBD2 (6 bases). Trimming cost V 5 bases and J 0 bases, with 16 bases left between them. CDR1 is PRHDT, CDR2 FYEKMQ, per germline (reference sequence). The CDR3 covers 17 residues. In nucleotides, the CDR3 is TGTGCCAGCAGCCCGCAGGGACTTTTCGCGAACACCGGGGAGCTGTTTTTT. Encoded protein: CASSPQGLFANTGELFF.

The sample holds many counts of this clone. The rearrangement uses TRBV4-1 and TRBJ2-7; D gene unclear. Per the germline V gene, CDR1 is MGHRA and CDR2 is YSYEKL. V was trimmed by 1 base and J by 5 bases, leaving 18 bases between them. CDR3 length equals 16 residues. CDR3 in DNA: TGCGCCAGCAGCCAAGTCGATATCCTTACTTATCACGAGCAGTACTTC. This codes for CASSQVDILTYHEQYF.

The rearrangement uses TRBV2 and TRBJ2-3; 10 nucleotides align to TRBD1. The ends lost 9 bases at V and 3 bases at J; junction bases unmatched: 18. CDR3 size: 18 residues. Germline V gene data show CDR1 as SNHLY and CDR2 as FYNNEI. This CDR3 is CASRAGQGMGGGTDTQYF. CDR3 nucleotide sequence: TGTGCCAGTCGGGCGGGACAGGGGATGGGCGGGGGGACAGATACGCAGTATTTT.

The chain combines TRBV18 with TRBJ1-1; unclear D gene. Looked up from germline, CDR1 is KGHSH and CDR2 is LQKENI. The V end was cut by 3 bases, the J end by 11 bases, with 19 bases between. The CDR3 runs 14 residues. The CDR3 bases are TGTGCCAGCTCACCTTTGGGTGCTATGGATGCGGCTTTCTTT. It codes for CASSPLGAMDAAFF. The full variable domain, rest sourced from reference TRBV18 and TRBJ1-1, is NAGVMQNPRHLVRRRGQEARLRCSPMKGHSHVYWYRQLPEEGLKFMVYLQKENIIDESGMPKERFSAEFPKEGPSILRIQQVVRGDSAAYFCASSPLGAMDAAFFGQGTRLTVV.

This chain uses TRBV6-6 with TRBJ1-2; D is perhaps TRBD1 (5 bases). The germline V gene encodes CDR1 MNHNY and CDR2 SVGAGI (reference sequence). Trimming shortened V by 10 bases and J by 1 base, and 19 bases separated the two germline ends. The CDR3 sequence is 15 residues long. CDR3 bases: TGTGCCACATATCCCCGGGGCGAGATTAACTATGGCTACACCTTC. It translates to CATYPRGEINYGYTF.